One sample yielded the 5 T cell receptor beta chains listed below, sequenced in a study of blood T cell repertoires in COVID-19. Sequenced by immunoSEQ multiplex PCR; TCRdb stores in-frame clones only, minus some. The sample carries roughly 290,000 clones, approximately 86% recorded once. Sequences were obtained from peripheral blood. The receptors were gathered from a woman aged 25 to 39 who had recovered from COVID-19.

The chain links TRBV14 to TRBJ2-3, with 7 nucleotides matching TRBD1. The length of the CDR3 is 13 residues. V lost 9 bases and J lost 2; bases outside the gene matches: 5. Germline assignment: CDR1 SGHDN and CDR2 FVKESK. The CDR3 spells CARRTGLTDTQYF. The CDR3 bases are TGTGCCAGACGGACAGGACTCACAGATACGCAGTATTTT. Full variable domain (remainder filled in from reference TRBV14 and TRBJ2-3): EAGVTQFPSHSVIEKGQTVTLRCDPISGHDNLYWYRRVMGKEIKFLLHFVKESKQDESGMPNNRFLAERTGGTYSTLKVQPAELEDSGVYFCARRTGLTDTQYFGPGTRLTVL.

This chain links TRBV14 with TRBJ2-7; TRBD2 aligns across 8 bases. The CDR3 contains 13 residues. Looked up from germline, CDR1 is SGHDN and CDR2 is FVKESK. V gave up 4 bases and J gave up 3 bases; unmatched junction bases: 2. The CDR3 DNA is TGTGCCAGCAGCCCAGGGACTAGCTACGAGCAGTACTTC. Protein: CASSPGTSYEQYF.

The J gene is TRBJ2-1, the V gene TRBV6-5; TRBD1 matches at 8 bases. J lost 0 bases, V lost 2 bases, and 3 bases had no gene match. CDR1 MNHEY and CDR2 SVGAGI come from the germline V gene. This CDR3 is 16 amino acids long. CDR3 nucleotide sequence: TGTGCCAGCAGTTACGAGGGGACAGGCTCCTACAATGAGCAGTTCTTC. Translating it yields CASSYEGTGSYNEQFF.

V is TRBV27 and J is TRBJ1-2; no firm D call. Deletions cut 5 bases from V and 5 bases from J, with 12 bases between. The CDR3 spans 13 residues. Germline assignment: CDR1 MNHEY and CDR2 SMNVEV (reference sequence). CDR3 protein: CASSLGEGYGYTF. The CDR3 region has the DNA TGTGCCAGCAGTCTCGGGGAGGGATATGGCTACACCTTC.

This chain links TRBV5-1 with TRBJ1-2; D is possibly TRBD1 (6 bases). The V and J ends lost 4 bases and 7 bases respectively, with 17 bases between them. Germline CDR1 SGHRS, CDR2 YFSETQ. CDR3 length equals 14 residues. CDR3 loop: CASSTRDTGAGYTF. CDR3 bases: TGCGCCAGCAGCACCCGGGACACTGGGGCTGGCTACACCTTC.